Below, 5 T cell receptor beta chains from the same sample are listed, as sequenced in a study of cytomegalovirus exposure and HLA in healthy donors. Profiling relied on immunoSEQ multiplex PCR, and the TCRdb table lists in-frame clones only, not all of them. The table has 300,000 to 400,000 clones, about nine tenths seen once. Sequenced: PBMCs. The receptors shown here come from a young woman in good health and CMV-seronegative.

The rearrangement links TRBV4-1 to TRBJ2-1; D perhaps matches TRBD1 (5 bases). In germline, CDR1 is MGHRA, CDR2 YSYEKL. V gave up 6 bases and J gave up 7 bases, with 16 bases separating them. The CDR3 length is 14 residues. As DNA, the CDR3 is TGCGCCAGCAGGGACATAGTTTCTTTAAATGAGCAGTTCTTC. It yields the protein CASRDIVSLNEQFF.

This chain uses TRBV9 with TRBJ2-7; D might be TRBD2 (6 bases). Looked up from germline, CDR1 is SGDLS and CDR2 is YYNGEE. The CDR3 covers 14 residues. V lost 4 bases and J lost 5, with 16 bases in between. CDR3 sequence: CASSTWDGGDEQYF. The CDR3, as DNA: TGTGCCAGCAGCACCTGGGACGGCGGGGACGAGCAGTACTTC.

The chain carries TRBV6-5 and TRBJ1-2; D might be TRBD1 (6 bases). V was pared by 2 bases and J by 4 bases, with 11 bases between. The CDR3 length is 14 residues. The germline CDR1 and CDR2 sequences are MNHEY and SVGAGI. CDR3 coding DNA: TGTGCCAGCAGTTACCAGGGGCAGGGCTATGGCTACACCTTC. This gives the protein CASSYQGQGYGYTF.

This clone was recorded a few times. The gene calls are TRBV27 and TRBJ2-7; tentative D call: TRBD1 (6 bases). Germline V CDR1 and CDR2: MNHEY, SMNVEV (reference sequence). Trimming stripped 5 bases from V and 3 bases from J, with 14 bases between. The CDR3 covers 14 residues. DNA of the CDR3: TGTGCCAGCAGTCACGGGACACGATACTACGAGCAGTACTTC. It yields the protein CASSHGTRYYEQYF.

The CDR3 nucleotides are TGTGCCAGCAGTGCGACATTTTATCAGACAGATACGCAGTATTTT. Translation gives CASSATFYQTDTQYF. The chain carries TRBV2 and TRBJ2-3; no clear D. From germline, CDR1 is SNHLY and CDR2 FYNNEI. The CDR3 is 15 amino acids. The V end was cut by 4 bases, the J end by 3 bases, with 14 bases between. The full variable domain, its missing parts supplied by reference TRBV2 and TRBJ2-3, is EPEVTQTPSHQVTQMGQEVILRCVPISNHLYFYWYRQILGQKVEFLVSFYNNEISEKSEIFDDQFSVERPDGSNFTLKIRSTKLEDSAMYFCASSATFYQTDTQYFGPGTRLTVL.